Listed here are 7 T cell receptor beta chains from one sample, sequenced in a study of blood T cell repertoires in COVID-19. Data came from immunoSEQ multiplex PCR; TCRdb stores just in-frame clones and leaves some out. The sample contains about 310,000 clones, around 91% of which appear only once. The sequencing sample was made of peripheral blood. The source of these receptors is a woman in her 40s with COVID-19, enrolled during active disease.

V and J are TRBV11-3 and TRBJ2-3; 8 nucleotides match TRBD2. This CDR3 has 16 residues. The germline V gene encodes CDR1 SGHNT and CDR2 YENEEA. Germline trimming cut 5 bases from V and 0 bases from J; bases unmatched to any gene: 7. The CDR3 bases are TGTGCCAGCAGCCTATTAGCGGGGTCTAGCACAGATACGCAGTATTTT. Protein sequence: CASSLLAGSSTDTQYF. The full variable domain, with the rest looked up from reference TRBV11-3 and TRBJ2-3, is EAGVVQSPRYKIIEKKQPVAFWCNPISGHNTLYWYLQNLGQGPELLIRYENEEAVDDSQLPKDRFSAERLKGVDSTLKIQPAELGDSAVYLCASSLLAGSSTDTQYFGPGTRLTVL.

A word on this clone: Different DNA sequences within this sample yield the same CDR3. This chain connects TRBV27 to TRBJ1-5; possibly TRBD1 for D (6 bases). Germline V gives CDR1 MNHEY, CDR2 SMNVEV (reference sequence). This CDR3 is 14 amino acids long. Trimming shortened V by 5 bases and J by 2 bases, and 10 bases separated the two germline ends. In DNA, the CDR3 is TGTGCCAGCAGTCTCCGACAGGGCAATCAGCCCCAGCATTTT. Translated, it gives CASSLRQGNQPQHF.

Of note for this clone: Other DNA sequences in the sample encode the same CDR3. The chain couples TRBV7-2 to TRBJ1-2; no definite D call. CDR1 and CDR2 (germline): SGHTA, FQGNSA. The CDR3 consists of 13 residues. Trimming stripped 5 bases from V and 4 bases from J, with 11 bases between. CDR3 amino acids: CASSPRQGYGYTF. DNA of the CDR3: TGTGCCAGCAGCCCAAGACAAGGCTATGGCTACACCTTC.

The chain carries TRBV5-1 and TRBJ1-6; no firm D call. Trimming took off 3 bases at V and 8 bases at J, with 15 bases between the two ends. The CDR3 contains 15 residues. Germline V lookup: CDR1 SGHRS, CDR2 YFSETQ. CDR3 region: CASSSHTGSDSPLHF. CDR3 DNA: TGCGCCAGCAGCTCCCACACCGGGTCGGATTCACCCCTCCACTTT.

V and J are TRBV6-2 or TRBV6-3 and TRBJ2-5, with 12 bases aligning to TRBD2. The CDR3 has 15 amino acids. The junction had 3 bases not matched to a gene; V was cut back by 4 bases and J by 3 bases. The germline V gene encodes CDR1 MNHEY and CDR2 SVGEGT. The CDR3 region is CASSSTSGGKETQYF. CDR3 nucleotide sequence: TGTGCCAGCAGTTCGACTAGCGGGGGCAAAGAGACCCAGTACTTC.

The J gene is TRBJ2-2, the V gene TRBV3-1 (or the pseudogene TRBV3-2); perhaps TRBD1 as D (5 bases). V dropped 5 bases and J dropped 4 bases, with 17 bases sitting between them. Germline V gives CDR1 LGHDT, CDR2 YNNKEL (reference sequence). The CDR3 contains 16 residues. CDR3 in DNA: TGTGCCAGCAGCTCTCGGGTCTCAAGGGGCACCGGGGAGCTGTTTTTT. It translates to CASSSRVSRGTGELFF.

The chain links TRBV10-3 to TRBJ1-3, with 9 bases lining up with TRBD1. J gave up 6 bases and V 0 bases, and 6 bases lay outside the gene matches. Looked up from germline, CDR1 is ENHRY and CDR2 is SYGVKD. This CDR3 contains 16 residues. CDR3 region: CAISESKWTGENTIYF. CDR3 bases: TGTGCCATCAGTGAGTCGAAGTGGACAGGGGAAAACACCATATATTTT.